Sequencing of this T cell receptor beta chain was carried out in a study of T cell responses to AZD1222 COVID-19 vaccine. Assay: immunoSEQ multiplex PCR; the TCRdb copy retains only in-frame clones and omits some. The sample yields some 95,000 clones, over 75% seen once. Second doses at about 4 or about 12 weeks were pooled. V lost 7 bases, J lost 4 bases, and 13 bases lay in between. Germline CDR1 LNHDA, CDR2 SQIVND (reference sequence). The CDR3 extends over 13 amino acids. This sequence was found in an adult who received the AZD1222 COVID-19 vaccine. The source was peripheral blood, collected 28 days after the second AZD1222 dose. The V gene is TRBV19, the J gene TRBJ1-2, with D unclear. The CDR3 protein is CASNLQYGYGYTF. For the CDR3, the DNA is TGTGCCAGTAATCTTCAGTATGGCTATGGCTACACCTTC.